Described below is a single T cell receptor beta chain sequence and its context. Its antigen is undetermined. Compared with germline, one end of the junction differs, possibly owing to a read error. Samples underwent the assay at deep level. Clones were sequenced by immunoSEQ multiplex PCR, and TCRdb holds only the in-frame ones, with some missing. The table has roughly 86,000 clones, 68% seen once. This specimen belongs to a study of shared clonotypes between healthy human individuals. Study outcomes and limitations: Across subsets, estimated richness was generally greater for naive than for memory populations. When compared with the clonotypes that were shared by all four sorted-subset donors, the non-shared clonotypes turned out to have lower generation probabilities. Expectations were that clonotype sharing among donors would be affected by sequencing depth.

From germline, CDR1 is GTSNPN and CDR2 SVGIG (reference sequence). This CDR3 is built from 15 residues. V usage is TRBV30 and J usage is TRBJ2-2; possibly TRBD2 for D (6 bases). The clonotype was recovered from a man aged 30 to 39 in good health. The sample consisted of memory CD8+ T cells sorted from blood. Regarding subset: CD45RO+ cells pooled with CCR7-negative TemRA cells. The CDR3 region is CTWSVIAANTGELFF. In nucleotides, the CDR3 is TGTACCTGGAGTGTCATAGCGGCGAACACCGGGGAGCTGTTTTTT.